The 13 T cell receptor beta chains reported below all come from one sample, sequenced in a study of regulatory T cells in long-lasting Graves disease. The sample's time point: newly diagnosed GD, antithyroid drugs for less than 3 months. Making the TCR library involved RNA that had been extracted from PBMCs. Arm-PCR with iRepertoire HTBI primers amplified the CDR3 regions for these TCR beta libraries. A single record per CDR3 protein comes from TCRdb applying MiXCR to the multiplex PCR reads. The sample records roughly 500,000 distinct CDR3 sequences, approximately 12% being singletons. The sample was also linked to a second study, of T cells in Graves' hyperthyroidism and ophthalmopathy.

The source was peripheral blood mononuclear cells (PBMCs), collected at new diagnosis, from a patient treated with antithyroid drugs. Receptors were obtained from a young man with Graves disease.

In this sample, this clonotype turned up many times. The chain is built from TRBV6-1 and TRBJ2-3, with D hard to call. This CDR3 is built from 15 residues. V was clipped by 3 bases and J by 0 bases, with 10 bases between them. The germline V gene encodes CDR1 MNHNS and CDR2 SASEGT. This chain's CDR3 is CASSEVHSSTDTQYF. CDR3 nucleotide sequence: TGTGCCAGCAGTGAGGTCCACTCTAGCACAGATACGCAGTATTTT.

This chain joins TRBV20-1 and TRBJ2-7; D is possibly TRBD2 (6 bases). Germline V lookup: CDR1 DFQATT, CDR2 SNEGSKA (reference sequence). The CDR3 sequence is 14 residues long. The V gene lost 6 bases and the J gene lost 1 base, with 16 bases spanning the gap. The CDR3 DNA reads as TGCAGTGCAATCCCGGACTACTTTTCCTACGAGCAGTACTTC. This sequence encodes CSAIPDYFSYEQYF.

The V call is TRBV2, the J call TRBJ2-5; D may be TRBD2 (5 bases). Germline assignment: CDR1 SNHLY and CDR2 FYNNEI. Trimming stripped 1 base from V and 5 bases from J, with 14 bases between. The CDR3 length is 15 residues. The CDR3 DNA is TGTGCCAGCAGTGAAGGGAGGATGGATGGGGAGACCCAGTACTTC. Its protein product is CASSEGRMDGETQYF.

Points on this clonotype: This sequence may be a read error, since a much larger clone differs from it by one base. The chain has TRBV7-8 and TRBJ2-5, with no clear D. The germline V and J ends were trimmed by 4 bases and 1 base, with 4 bases remaining between them. Germline CDR1 reads SGHVS; CDR2 reads FQNEAQ. The CDR3 has 12 residues. The chain's CDR3 is CASSWTQETQYF. CDR3 DNA: TGTGCCAGCAGCTGGACCCAAGAGACCCAGTACTTC.

This rearrangement joins TRBV7-9 to TRBJ1-3; D call uncertain. The germline CDR1 and CDR2 sequences are SEHNR and FQNEAQ (reference sequence). This CDR3 has 13 residues. Trimming removed 3 bases from V and 1 base from J, with 4 bases in between. The CDR3 region is CASSFPSGNTIYF. The DNA for the CDR3 is TGTGCCAGCAGCTTCCCTTCTGGAAACACCATATATTTT.

This clonotype was seen a few times. The chain couples TRBV19 to TRBJ1-5; 9 bases fit TRBD1. The V gene end was trimmed by 7 bases and the J gene end by 6 bases; junction bases not matched to a gene: 10. The CDR3 has 15 residues. Per the germline V gene, CDR1 is LNHDA and CDR2 is SQIVND (reference sequence). The CDR3 DNA is TGTGCCAGTACCATAACAGGGGGCTCCACTCAGCCCCAGCATTTT. It translates to CASTITGGSTQPQHF.

This clonotype was counted ten times or more. This chain links TRBV29-1 with TRBJ2-5, with 9 positions matching TRBD1. The V gene's germline CDR1 is SQVTM and CDR2 ANQGSEA. The CDR3 consists of 16 residues. The V and J ends lost 3 bases and 0 bases, in that order; junction bases with no gene match: 8. CDR3 DNA sequence: TGCAGCGTTGATCCCCCGGGACAGGGCAACCAAGAGACCCAGTACTTC. Amino acids: CSVDPPGQGNQETQYF.

This rearrangement joins TRBV6-2 or TRBV6-3 to TRBJ1-2; 10 bases fit TRBD1. Germline loops: CDR1 MNHEY, CDR2 SVGEGT. CDR3 length: 17 residues. After removal of 0 bases from V and 7 bases from J, the junction contained 11 bases not matched to a gene. The CDR3 loop reads CASSYSASSGTGAGYTF. CDR3 sequence (DNA): TGTGCCAGCAGTTACTCTGCCTCTTCCGGGACAGGGGCTGGCTACACCTTC.

This clonotype was seen repeatedly, ten times or more. The rearrangement joins TRBV27 to TRBJ2-1; a weak D match, TRBD2 (5 bases). V was trimmed by 7 bases and J by 1 base, leaving 11 bases between them. CDR1 and CDR2 (germline): MNHEY, SMNVEV (reference sequence). The CDR3 has 14 amino acids. In nucleotides, the CDR3 is TGTGCCAGCATGAGGGCTAGGTCCTACAATGAGCAGTTCTTC. This encodes CASMRARSYNEQFF.

For the CDR3, the DNA is TGTGCCAGCTCACCCCGGACAGGGGACACCCTTGGCTACACCTTC. It yields the protein CASSPRTGDTLGYTF. This sequence joins TRBV18 and TRBJ1-2, with 9 bases lining up with TRBD1. Germline CDR1 is KGHSH and CDR2 is LQKENI. The CDR3 is 15 amino acids. V was clipped by 3 bases and J by 7 bases; unmatched bases: 9.

On this clonotype: It differs at one base from a far larger clone, so likely a read error. The V and J genes are TRBV20-1 and TRBJ2-4, with 11 bases that match TRBD2. The tail of the sequence fits TRBJ2-1 better, so the J call may be wrong. Germline lookup yields CDR1 DFQATT and CDR2 SNEGSKA (reference sequence). The CDR3 runs 13 residues. In DNA form, the CDR3 reads TGCAGTGCTAGGGGACTAGCGGTCTACGAGCAGTTCTTC. It translates to CSARGLAVYEQFF.

The table lists this clonotype with many counts. This rearrangement joins TRBV5-1 to TRBJ2-7; 8 bases match TRBD2. V lost 0 bases and J lost 0; bases outside the gene matches: 5. The CDR3 runs 16 residues. Germline V lookup: CDR1 SGHRS, CDR2 YFSETQ. The CDR3 region is CASSLVGLAGSYEQYF. DNA for the CDR3: TGCGCCAGCAGCTTGGTCGGCCTAGCGGGCTCCTACGAGCAGTACTTC.

About this clonotype: A far larger clone differs by one base, so this is likely a read error. The chain combines TRBV12-3 or TRBV12-4 with TRBJ2-1; 7 bases are a match to TRBD2. The CDR3 covers 15 residues. The chain's CDR3 is CASSPRGVRYNGQFF. The DNA of the CDR3 is TGTGCCAGCAGCCCCCGGGGGGTGCGATACAATGGGCAGTTCTTC.